This is a list of T cell receptor beta chains from one sample in a study of prognosis after radiotherapy for stage I lung cancer. TCRdb processed the multiplex PCR reads anew with MiXCR; each CDR3 protein has one entry. The profile shows fewer than 30,000 distinct CDR3 sequences, around 30% of them singletons. The specimen comprised PBMCs, sampled before or after stereotactic body radiation therapy (not recorded which). These receptors all stem from a donor at least 50 years old with non-small cell lung cancer. Both conserved end residues are part of each CDR3.

j_gene: TRBJ2-7
v_gene: TRBV7-9
CDR3aa: CASSQPGTSLSYEQYF

j_gene: TRBJ2-3
v_gene: TRBV5-1
CDR3aa: CASSLGRGGGTDTQYF

j_gene: TRBJ2-2
v_gene: TRBV6-1
CDR3aa: CASSFTGELFF

j_gene: TRBJ2-1
v_gene: TRBV6-2/TRBV6-3
CDR3aa: CASHPSGRVNEQFF

j_gene: TRBJ2-7
v_gene: TRBV24-1
CDR3aa: CATSDTDRGQYF

j_gene: TRBJ2-3
v_gene: TRBV12-5
CDR3aa: CASGWGRDTQYF

j_gene: TRBJ1-2
v_gene: TRBV5-1
CDR3aa: CASSLSSVWGSSGYTF

j_gene: TRBJ1-1
v_gene: TRBV19
CDR3aa: CASSILGATEAFF

j_gene: TRBJ2-1
v_gene: TRBV5-5
CDR3aa: CASSLQGGTSGKNEQFF

j_gene: TRBJ1-2
v_gene: TRBV5-1
CDR3aa: CASTFGGENYGYTF

j_gene: TRBJ2-1
v_gene: TRBV11-3
CDR3aa: CASSLDGDRPYNEQFF

j_gene: TRBJ2-5
v_gene: TRBV5-1
CDR3aa: CASSLYGTGETQYF

j_gene: TRBJ2-1
v_gene: TRBV9
CDR3aa: CASSVGLAGYNEQFF

j_gene: TRBJ2-3
v_gene: TRBV7-9
CDR3aa: CASSSPVGTSTDTQYF

j_gene: TRBJ1-2
v_gene: TRBV7-8
CDR3aa: CASSLGWALYGYTF

j_gene: TRBJ1-4
v_gene: TRBV18
CDR3aa: CATSRASDEKLFF

j_gene: TRBJ2-5
v_gene: TRBV5-1
CDR3aa: CASSLVGAGKETQYF

j_gene: TRBJ2-3
v_gene: TRBV5-4
CDR3aa: CASSLGGGGDTQYF

j_gene: TRBJ2-7
v_gene: TRBV19
CDR3aa: CASSSGTGEGYEQYF

j_gene: TRBJ1-1
v_gene: TRBV28
CDR3aa: CASSSHTGTNTEAFF

j_gene: TRBJ2-1
v_gene: TRBV20-1
CDR3aa: CSARLYTGTSGRNEQFF

j_gene: TRBJ2-2
v_gene: TRBV5-1
CDR3aa: CASSTLPRGGTGELFF

j_gene: TRBJ1-3
v_gene: TRBV7-6
CDR3aa: CASSLGTPQGAGNTIYF

j_gene: TRBJ2-7
v_gene: TRBV19
CDR3aa: CSSSIGTGGTYDQYF

j_gene: TRBJ2-1
v_gene: TRBV27
CDR3aa: CASSSRLGYNEQFF

j_gene: TRBJ2-1
v_gene: TRBV20-1
CDR3aa: CSATNPLRDPYNEQFF

j_gene: TRBJ1-2
v_gene: TRBV9
CDR3aa: CASSVGGYGYTF

j_gene: TRBJ1-2
v_gene: TRBV2
CDR3aa: CATTALGRFEGYTF

j_gene: TRBJ2-2
v_gene: TRBV11-2
CDR3aa: CASSLMTLNTGELFF

j_gene: TRBJ1-1
v_gene: TRBV30
CDR3aa: CAWIIRGGLNTEAFF

j_gene: TRBJ1-2
v_gene: TRBV7-9
CDR3aa: CASSLRSGLRGYTF

j_gene: TRBJ2-5
v_gene: TRBV20-1
CDR3aa: CSAREPPLETQYF

j_gene: TRBJ2-3
v_gene: TRBV3-1
CDR3aa: CASSQKWVSTDTQYF

j_gene: TRBJ2-5
v_gene: TRBV27
CDR3aa: CASSLLAGGQETQYF

j_gene: TRBJ2-7
v_gene: TRBV5-1
CDR3aa: CASRRDSPGEQYF

j_gene: TRBJ1-1
v_gene: TRBV24-1
CDR3aa: CATSDSMNTEAFF

j_gene: TRBJ2-1
v_gene: TRBV20-1
CDR3aa: CSATPLGGGYNEQFF

j_gene: TRBJ2-1
v_gene: TRBV12-3/TRBV12-4
CDR3aa: CASTHPSGGYNEQFF

j_gene: TRBJ2-7
v_gene: TRBV5-5
CDR3aa: CASNPMSSYEQYF

j_gene: TRBJ2-1
v_gene: TRBV20-1
CDR3aa: CSARALGTSYNEQFF

j_gene: TRBJ2-7
v_gene: TRBV13
CDR3aa: CASSLAGGLTGYEQYF

j_gene: TRBJ2-5
v_gene: TRBV5-1
CDR3aa: CASSLFETQYF

j_gene: TRBJ2-7
v_gene: TRBV20-1
CDR3aa: CSARDWAKHFYEQYF

j_gene: TRBJ2-2
v_gene: TRBV7-3
CDR3aa: CASSLGALTGNTGELFF

j_gene: TRBJ1-4
v_gene: TRBV6-1
CDR3aa: CASRPRTGENEKLFF

j_gene: TRBJ1-4
v_gene: TRBV3-1
CDR3aa: CASSQEVLRNEKLFF

j_gene: TRBJ2-1
v_gene: TRBV6-1
CDR3aa: CASRPTSHSYHEQFF

j_gene: TRBJ2-7
v_gene: TRBV20-1
CDR3aa: CSASPARLAGTYEQYF

j_gene: TRBJ2-3
v_gene: TRBV9
CDR3aa: CASSVGDLGGIADTQYF

j_gene: TRBJ2-1
v_gene: TRBV7-9
CDR3aa: CASSIRAGRSYNEQLF

j_gene: TRBJ2-3
v_gene: TRBV25-1
CDR3aa: CASRPSGTGSWNTQYF